This T cell receptor beta chain was observed in a study of blood T cell repertoires in COVID-19. Overall study: Sample material is recorded as cDNA or gDNA derived from T cells, B-cell-depleted T cells, or PBMCs.

How the authors handled the data: Quantification of nucleated cells was approximated via reference gene primer amplification. TCRdb's copy holds only in-frame clones and misses some; the assay was immunoSEQ multiplex PCR. D and trimming were read from the DNA, whereas the V and J calls and clone size are those reported in that table. The sample comprises about 100,000 clones, approximately 90% of which are singletons, and 2% to 2.5% rests with the top ten. This CDR3 comprises 14 residues. Trimming took 3 bases from V and 6 from J, leaving 17 bases between them. Germline V lookup: CDR1 DFQATT, CDR2 SNEGSKA (reference sequence).

The sequenced sample consisted of peripheral blood. The TCR originated in a man aged 50-59 years with active COVID-19. The rearrangement links TRBV20-1 to TRBJ1-2; D is perhaps TRBD1 (5 bases). The CDR3 protein is CSASRQQETDGYTF. In nucleotides, the CDR3 is TGCAGTGCTAGTCGGCAACAGGAAACCGATGGCTACACCTTC.